The 11 T cell receptor beta chains below were found in one sample sequenced in a study of cytomegalovirus exposure and HLA in healthy donors (dated by TCRdb to the late 2010s). Receptor libraries were prepared by the immunoSEQ multiplex PCR assay. For the multiplex PCR, a mixture combining 60 forward primers for TCR Vbeta segments and 13 reverse primers for TCR Jbeta segments was used. The table comes from immuneACCESS by way of TCRdb, which keeps in-frame sequences with V and J called. Part of the clones is missing from these tables; in studies checked, under half for an unresolved V gene and the rest for unknown reasons. Counted in this sample were over 150,000 clones; more than 75% of them appeared once. The ten largest clones capture 5.6% of the sample. Sequenced: PBMCs. The receptors originated from a woman aged 40 to 50 in good health and CMV-seropositive.

V usage is TRBV7-9 and J usage is TRBJ2-3; 11 bases match TRBD1. There are 14 residues in the CDR3. Germline CDR1 reads SEHNR; CDR2 reads FQNEAQ (reference sequence). After removal of 8 bases from V and 5 bases from J, the junction contained 6 bases not matched to a gene. CDR3 region: CASALGQGVDTQYF. CDR3 DNA sequence: TGTGCCAGCGCCCTGGGACAGGGGGTAGATACGCAGTATTTT.

The chain combines TRBV27 with TRBJ1-1; possible D gene TRBD1, 5 bases. The CDR3 length is 14 residues. Germline CDR1 is MNHEY and CDR2 is SMNVEV (reference sequence). Trimming removed 3 bases at V and 1 base at J, with 9 bases between. DNA for the CDR3: TGTGCCAGCAGTTTCGGGGGACCGAACACTGAAGCTTTCTTT. Translation gives CASSFGGPNTEAFF.

Regarding this clone: The sample has other DNA sequences that encode this CDR3 too. This chain uses TRBV18 with TRBJ2-7; perhaps TRBD2 as D (5 bases). The V end lost 6 bases, the J end lost 1 base, and 10 bases lay between the germline ends. This CDR3 contains 13 residues. Germline assignment: CDR1 KGHSH and CDR2 LQKENI. CDR3 coding DNA: TGTGCCAGCTCGCCTACTAGTTCCTACGAGCAGTACTTC. This translates into CASSPTSSYEQYF. The whole variable domain, remainder taken from reference TRBV18 and TRBJ2-7, is NAGVMQNPRHLVRRRGQEARLRCSPMKGHSHVYWYRQLPEEGLKFMVYLQKENIIDESGMPKERFSAEFPKEGPSILRIQQVVRGDSAAYFCASSPTSSYEQYFGPGTRLTVT.

This clone was found a few times. The V gene is TRBV2, the J gene TRBJ2-2; no reliable D call. The V end lost 2 bases, the J end lost 5 bases, and 9 bases lay between the germline ends. The CDR3 consists of 14 residues. CDR1 is SNHLY, CDR2 FYNNEI, per germline. In DNA, the CDR3 is TGTGCCAGCAGTGAACAGCGAGGAACCGGGGAGCTGTTTTTT. Translating it yields CASSEQRGTGELFF.

This clone appeared a few times. The rearrangement links TRBV6-1 to TRBJ2-1, with 10 bases fitting TRBD2. Germline V gene data show CDR1 as MNHNS and CDR2 as SASEGT. The CDR3 length is 17 residues. J lost 2 bases, V lost 2 bases, and 6 bases had no gene match. The CDR3 DNA is TGTGCCAGCAGTGAAAGGCTAGCGGGAGCTGCCTACAATGAGCAGTTCTTC. This sequence encodes CASSERLAGAAYNEQFF.

The V and J genes are TRBV4-1 and TRBJ1-5; the D is unclear. In germline, CDR1 is MGHRA, CDR2 YSYEKL. The ends were cut back, 4 bases at V and 3 bases at J, with 19 bases in the middle. This CDR3 spans 17 amino acids. The CDR3 protein is CASSPSPGSAFNQPQHF. In nucleotides, the CDR3 is TGCGCCAGCAGCCCCTCCCCCGGGTCTGCCTTCAATCAGCCCCAGCATTTT.

This chain links TRBV9 with TRBJ1-1, with TRBD1 identical over 9 bases. Germline-derived CDR1 and CDR2 are SGDLS and YYNGEE. The CDR3 loop spans 11 amino acids. Trimming at V came to 3 bases and at J to 10 bases, leaving 1 base not matched to a gene. In DNA, the CDR3 is TGTGCCAGCAGCGGGGGACAGGGAGCTTTCTTT. Translating it yields CASSGGQGAFF.

The CDR3, as DNA: TGTGCCTGGAGTGTAAGCAGGGGGCACAATCAGCCCCAGCATTTT. Translation gives CAWSVSRGHNQPQHF. V usage is TRBV30 and J usage is TRBJ1-5; 8 bases are a match to TRBD1. Germline V lookup: CDR1 GTSNPN, CDR2 SVGIG (reference sequence). Trimming cost V 0 bases and J 3 bases; bases outside gene matches: 4. The CDR3 has 15 residues.

The chain employs TRBV5-1 and TRBJ2-1, with TRBD2 identical over 8 bases. The CDR3 is 14 residues long. V dropped 2 bases and J dropped 9; count of bases not matched to a gene: 7. The germline V gene has CDR1 SGHRS and CDR2 YFSETQ. The CDR3 DNA reads as TGCGCCAGCAGCTTAAGCGGGAGCAGTGGTGAGCAGTTCTTC. Residues: CASSLSGSSGEQFF.

In this sample, this clone turned up once. The V and J genes are TRBV6-6 and TRBJ1-5; D is ambiguous. With 0 bases removed from V and 2 bases from J, the gap between germline ends came to 11 bases. The V gene's germline CDR1 is MNHNY and CDR2 SVGAGI (reference sequence). The CDR3 is made up of 16 amino acids. The CDR3 DNA follows: TGTGCCAGCAGTTACTCGACGGTCGGGGGCAATCAGCCCCAGCATTTT. Protein sequence: CASSYSTVGGNQPQHF.

This rearrangement joins TRBV5-1 to TRBJ2-1, with TRBD2 matching over 9 bases. The CDR3 is 15 amino acids. V dropped 3 bases and J dropped 6; count of bases not matched to a gene: 7. Germline-derived CDR1 and CDR2 are SGHRS and YFSETQ. CDR3 in DNA: TGCGCCAGCAGCTCCCGCGGGGGGGAGGCCAATGAGCAGTTCTTC. This codes for CASSSRGGEANEQFF.